This entry lists 5 T cell receptor beta chains sequenced from one sample in a study of regulatory T cells in long-lasting Graves disease. Libraries of TCR beta came from iRepertoire HTBI primers plus Arm-PCR of CDR3 regions. TCRdb reanalysed the multiplex PCR reads using MiXCR and keeps one entry per CDR3 protein. The sample shows 620,000 or so distinct CDR3 sequences, around 15% of them seen only once. Documented time point: newly diagnosed GD, antithyroid drugs for less than 3 months. From RNA extracted from PBMCs, the TCR library was made. The same sample was also studied in work on T cells in Graves' hyperthyroidism and ophthalmopathy.

The specimen comprised peripheral blood mononuclear cells (PBMCs), sampled at new diagnosis, from a patient treated with antithyroid drugs. The origin of the receptors is a woman under 40 with Graves disease.

This clonotype was recorded at least ten times. This CDR3 fails to terminate in the conserved phenylalanine or tryptophan, so it likely reflects a read error. V is TRBV12-3 or TRBV12-4 and J is TRBJ2-7; TRBD1 matches at 7 bases. The ends lost 7 bases at V and 3 bases at J; junction bases unmatched: 6. The CDR3 is made up of 13 amino acids. CDR3 sequence: CASTHRGGYEQYL. CDR3 coding DNA: TGTGCCAGCACCCACAGGGGTGGCTACGAGCAGTACCTC.

This clonotype showed up just a few times. CDR3 nucleotide sequence: TGTGCCACCCGGACTAGCGGCTACGAGCAGTACTTC. It is translated as CATRTSGYEQYF. The V gene is TRBV28, the J gene TRBJ2-7, with 10 positions matching TRBD2. Germline values: CDR1 MDHEN, CDR2 SYDVKM. The V gene end was trimmed by 10 bases and the J gene end by 3 bases; junction bases not matched to a gene: 3. The CDR3 has 12 residues.

This chain connects TRBV28 to TRBJ1-3; no reliable D call. The germline V gene has CDR1 MDHEN and CDR2 SYDVKM. The CDR3 runs 18 residues. The V and J ends lost 1 base and 0 bases respectively, with 16 bases between them. The CDR3 DNA sequence: TGTGCCAGCAGTTTATTACCCATCGGTAAACTCTCTGGAAACACCATATATTTT. Its translation is CASSLLPIGKLSGNTIYF.

The sample holds many counts of this clonotype. The chain couples TRBV6-5 to TRBJ1-1; D is unclear. This CDR3 is built from 12 residues. CDR1 is MNHEY and CDR2 is SVGAGI in the germline V gene. Trimming left V 0 bases short and J 2 bases short, with 1 base between. The CDR3 is CASSYSNTEAFF. CDR3 coding DNA: TGTGCCAGCAGTTACTCAAACACTGAAGCTTTCTTT.

The rearrangement joins TRBV28 to TRBJ1-2; D is undetermined. CDR1 MDHEN and CDR2 SYDVKM come from the germline V gene. The CDR3 has 16 residues. The V gene lost 5 bases and the J gene lost 1 base, with 17 bases spanning the gap. In DNA form, the CDR3 reads TGTGCCAGCAGTCTCCATCTTCAGGAAAATAACTATGGCTACACCTTC. Its translation: CASSLHLQENNYGYTF.